The T cell receptor beta chain described here comes from a study of blood T cells in healthy people across ages. Findings and limits, study-wide: For the donors, CMV status was unknown and possibly confounded expanded clonotype changes.

Between the trimmed V and J ends, which lost 6 bases and 0 bases, there was a span of 18 bases. Germline V gene data show CDR1 as SGHTA and CDR2 as FQGNSA. This CDR3 has 17 amino acids. This clonotype appeared a few times. Its matching antigen is unknown. A second PCR of roughly 7 to 11 cycles used a sample-barcoded 5' primer and a J-beta primer mix. Every sample gave at least 3 million paired-end reads containing CDR3. TCRdb analysed the 5' RACE reads with MiXCR anew, one entry per CDR3 protein. The sample carries about 1.5 million distinct CDR3 sequences, approximately 43% recorded once. Specimen: blood. V and J are TRBV7-2 and TRBJ1-5; D is unclear. This clonotype was sampled from a young woman in good health. CDR3 loop: CASSLRSEAHSNQPQHF. The CDR3 nucleotides read TGTGCCAGCAGTCTTAGATCGGAGGCGCATAGCAATCAGCCCCAGCATTTT.